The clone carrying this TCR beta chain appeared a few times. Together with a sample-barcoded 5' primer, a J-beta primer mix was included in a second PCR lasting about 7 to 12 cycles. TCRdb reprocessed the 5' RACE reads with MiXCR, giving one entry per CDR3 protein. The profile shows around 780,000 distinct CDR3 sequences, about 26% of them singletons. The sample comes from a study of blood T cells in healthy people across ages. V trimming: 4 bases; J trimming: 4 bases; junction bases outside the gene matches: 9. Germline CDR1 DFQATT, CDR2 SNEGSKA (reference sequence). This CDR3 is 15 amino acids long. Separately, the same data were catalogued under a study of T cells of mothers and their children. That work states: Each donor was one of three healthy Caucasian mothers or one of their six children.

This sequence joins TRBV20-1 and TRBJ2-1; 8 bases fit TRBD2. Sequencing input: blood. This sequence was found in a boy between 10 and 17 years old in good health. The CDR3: CSAISGLAGYNEQFF. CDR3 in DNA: TGCAGTGCTATTAGTGGCCTAGCGGGTTACAATGAGCAGTTCTTC.